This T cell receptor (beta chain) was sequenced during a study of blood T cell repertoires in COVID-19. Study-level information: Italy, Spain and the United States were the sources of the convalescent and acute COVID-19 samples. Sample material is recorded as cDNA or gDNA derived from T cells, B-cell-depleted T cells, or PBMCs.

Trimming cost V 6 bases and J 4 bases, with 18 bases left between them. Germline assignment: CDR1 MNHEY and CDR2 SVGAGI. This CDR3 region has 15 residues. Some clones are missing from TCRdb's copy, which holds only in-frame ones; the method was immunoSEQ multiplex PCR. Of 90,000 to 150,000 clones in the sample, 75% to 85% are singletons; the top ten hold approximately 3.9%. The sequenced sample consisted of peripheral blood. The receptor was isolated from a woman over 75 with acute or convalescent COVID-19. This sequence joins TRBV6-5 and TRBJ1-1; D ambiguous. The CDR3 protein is CASRVRTQSSTEAFF. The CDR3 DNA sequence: TGTGCCAGCAGGGTCAGGACTCAAAGCAGCACTGAAGCTTTCTTT.